Listed below are T cell receptor beta chains from one sample, sequenced in a study of cytomegalovirus exposure and HLA in healthy donors. Sequencing used immunoSEQ multiplex PCR; TCRdb keeps in-frame clones, though not all of them. The sample includes around 130,000 clones, about 80% of them seen just once. Sequencing input: PBMCs. Receptor source: a young man in good health and CMV-seronegative. Both conserved end residues are part of each CDR3. D genes are given only for firm matches. Clone size is not always given. Where it is, it says once, few, many or a class for expanded clones.

clone_size	v_call	cdr3_length	d_call	j_call	cdr3_aa	cdr3_nt
once	TRBV4-3	17	TRBD2	TRBJ2-1	CASSQEEWTSLYNEQFF	TGCGCCAGCAGCCAAGAGGAATGGACTAGCCTTTACAATGAGCAGTTCTTC
-	TRBV5-8	15	TRBD1	TRBJ2-7	CASSVGLARGNEQYF	TGTGCCAGTAGCGTAGGACTTGCCAGGGGGAACGAGCAGTACTTC
-	TRBV7-2	14	-	TRBJ2-7	CASSLGVARYEQYF	TGTGCCAGCAGCTTAGGGGTAGCCCGTTACGAGCAGTACTTC
-	TRBV30	15	-	TRBJ1-2	CAWRNTGSPNYGYTF	TGTGCCTGGAGGAATACAGGGAGTCCTAACTATGGCTACACCTTC
-	TRBV6-5	14	-	TRBJ1-5	CASSEEDGNQPQHF	TGTGCCAGCAGTGAGGAGGATGGCAATCAGCCCCAGCATTTT
-	TRBV6-1	16	-	TRBJ2-6	CASSGGASPGANVLTF	TGTGCCAGCAGTGGTGGGGCGTCTCCTGGGGCCAACGTCCTGACTTTC
-	TRBV4-3	19	TRBD2	TRBJ2-7	CASSQNYWNAGGSSYEQYF	TGCGCCAGCAGCCAAAATTACTGGAACGCGGGGGGGAGCTCCTACGAGCAGTACTTC
few	TRBV5-6	16	-	TRBJ1-6	CASSLWGGTYNSPLHF	TGTGCCAGCAGCTTGTGGGGAGGGACCTATAATTCACCCCTCCACTTT
once	TRBV18	14	-	TRBJ1-4	CASSPGQGNEKLFF	TGTGCCAGCTCACCAGGGCAAGGAAATGAAAAACTGTTTTTT
-	TRBV4-1	15	TRBD1	TRBJ1-1	CASSPHGQGSTEAFF	TGCGCCAGCAGCCCACATGGACAGGGAAGCACTGAAGCTTTCTTT
few	TRBV7-3	16	-	TRBJ1-1	CASSLGGGYRNTEAFF	TGTGCCAGCAGCTTAGGTGGAGGATATAGGAACACTGAAGCTTTCTTT
few	TRBV7-9	15	-	TRBJ2-1	CASSLRQEGYNEQFF	TGTGCCAGCAGCCTCAGGCAGGAGGGTTACAATGAGCAGTTCTTC
few	TRBV5-1	16	TRBD2	TRBJ2-2	CASSLELAGVTGELFF	TGCGCCAGCAGCTTGGAGCTAGCGGGAGTCACCGGGGAGCTGTTTTTT
-	TRBV6-1	14	-	TRBJ2-1	CASYSRQRYNEQFF	TGTGCCAGCTACTCCCGACAGCGCTACAATGAGCAGTTCTTC
few	TRBV5-1	15	-	TRBJ2-3	CASSRSGAHTDTQYF	TGCGCCAGCAGCCGTAGCGGTGCCCACACAGATACGCAGTATTTT
-	TRBV21-1	15	-	TRBJ1-2	CASSKCGGQARGYTF	TGTGCCAGCAGCAAATGCGGCGGACAGGCGAGAGGCTACACCTTC
-	TRBV18	13	-	TRBJ2-1	CASYREGVNEQFF	TGTGCCAGCTACAGGGAGGGGGTGAATGAGCAGTTCTTC
-	TRBV27	13	TRBD1	TRBJ2-4	CASSLRQGRLQYF	TGTGCCAGCAGTCTAAGACAGGGCCGTCTTCAATACTTC
-	TRBV7-9	15	-	TRBJ1-6	CASSGRGGENSPLHF	TGTGCCAGCAGCGGCCGGGGGGGGGAAAATTCACCCCTCCACTTT
-	TRBV7-9	17	TRBD2	TRBJ2-1	CASTPPQGTSGYNEQFF	TGTGCCAGCACGCCCCCTCAAGGAACTAGCGGTTACAATGAGCAGTTCTTC
-	TRBV25-1	16	TRBD2	TRBJ2-3	CASSDGFGGGTDTQYF	TGTGCCAGCAGTGACGGGTTTGGGGGGGGCACAGATACGCAGTATTTT
few	TRBV4-1	13	TRBD1	TRBJ1-2	CASSQTGNYGYTF	TGCGCCAGCAGCCAGACAGGGAACTATGGCTACACCTTC
-	TRBV11-2	18	-	TRBJ2-7	CASSLDVQRHLKISEQYF	TGTGCCAGCAGCTTAGACGTCCAGAGGCACCTTAAGATATCCGAGCAGTACTTC
-	TRBV20-1	11	-	TRBJ2-3	CSEQGLDTQYF	TGCAGCGAACAGGGTTTGGATACGCAGTATTTT
few	TRBV5-6	13	TRBD1	TRBJ1-4	CASSFGTDEKLFF	TGTGCCAGCAGCTTTGGGACAGACGAAAAACTGTTTTTT
-	TRBV7-3	15	-	TRBJ2-2	CASRTGDSNTGELFF	TGTGCCAGCAGAACAGGGGACTCGAACACCGGGGAGCTGTTTTTT
-	TRBV4-1	14	TRBD2	TRBJ2-2	CASSQVGGAGELFF	TGCGCCAGCAGCCAAGTGGGGGGGGCCGGGGAGCTGTTTTTT
-	TRBV7-2	14	TRBD1	TRBJ2-4	CASSLDRTGNIQYF	TGTGCCAGCAGTCTAGACAGGACAGGGAACATTCAGTACTTC
-	TRBV19	14	TRBD2	TRBJ2-2	CASTVTGGTGELFF	TGTGCCAGTACTGTTACGGGGGGCACCGGGGAGCTGTTTTTT
-	TRBV2	15	TRBD2	TRBJ2-5	CASSGSAGGPKTQYF	TGTGCCAGCAGTGGTTCTGCGGGAGGGCCAAAGACCCAGTACTTC
-	TRBV7-9	17	-	TRBJ1-4	CSSSFGGGLRSYEKLFF	TGTTCCAGCAGCTTTGGAGGTGGGTTACGCAGCTATGAAAAACTGTTTTTT
-	TRBV4-3	18	-	TRBJ2-2	CASSRVTGGVAGTGELFF	TGCGCCAGCAGCCGAGTTACAGGGGGAGTAGCGGGCACCGGGGAGCTGTTTTTT
-	TRBV11-3	15	TRBD2	TRBJ2-1	CASSPGTSGTNEQFF	TGTGCCAGCAGCCCAGGGACTAGCGGGACGAATGAGCAGTTCTTC
-	TRBV18	16	TRBD1	TRBJ1-4	CASSPRTGGADEKLFF	TGTGCCAGCTCACCACGGACAGGGGGCGCAGACGAAAAACTGTTTTTT
once	TRBV10-1	16	TRBD1	TRBJ1-5	CASSVPDRGPNQPQHF	TGCGCCAGCAGTGTCCCCGACAGGGGCCCGAATCAGCCCCAGCATTTT
-	TRBV2	13	TRBD1	TRBJ1-2	CASSGDRTYGYTF	TGTGCCAGCAGTGGGGACAGGACTTATGGCTACACCTTC
-	TRBV7-9	15	-	TRBJ2-3	CASTPDKTSTDTQYF	TGTGCCAGCACCCCAGACAAAACTAGCACAGATACGCAGTATTTT
-	TRBV5-1	15	-	TRBJ2-3	CASSKTGRREDTQYF	TGCGCCAGCAGCAAGACGGGGAGAAGAGAAGATACGCAGTATTTT
-	TRBV7-2	16	-	TRBJ2-2	CASSPQGTPGTGELFF	TGTGCCAGCAGCCCCCAAGGGACTCCAGGGACCGGGGAGCTGTTTTTT
-	TRBV19	14	-	TRBJ1-1	CASLRGGDGTEAFF	TGTGCCAGCCTAAGAGGGGGAGATGGCACTGAAGCTTTCTTT
-	TRBV5-1	17	TRBD2	TRBJ2-1	CASSLALAGMGLNEQFF	TGCGCCAGCAGCCTAGCACTAGCGGGGATGGGCCTCAATGAGCAGTTCTTC
-	TRBV5-4	16	TRBD2	TRBJ2-5	CASSGAGLAVKETQYF	TGTGCCAGCAGCGGGGCGGGACTAGCGGTGAAAGAGACCCAGTACTTC